What follows are 17 T cell receptor beta chains derived from one specimen sequenced in a study of OX40 agonist ivuxolimab in advanced cancers. The assay was immunoSEQ multiplex PCR, and TCRdb's table has in-frame clones only and misses some. There are 130,000 or so clones in the sample; 90% occur only once, and less than 1.1% lies in the top ten. The input for sequencing was CD4+ or CD8+ T cells sorted from blood, taken in a trial of the OX40 agonist ivuxolimab. The receptors stem from an adult with an advanced solid tumor such as melanoma, head and neck, liver or kidney cancer.

The chain is built from TRBV6-5 and TRBJ1-4; D gene ambiguous. The CDR3 contains 15 residues. Germline CDR1 reads MNHEY; CDR2 reads SVGAGI. V shed 6 bases and J shed 0 bases, with 11 bases lying between them. The CDR3 region has the DNA TGTGCCAGCAGCCCCGGGTTTGCAACTAATGAAAAACTGTTTTTT. Encoded protein: CASSPGFATNEKLFF.

The V call is TRBV19, the J call TRBJ1-5; TRBD1 is a possible D gene (6 bases). This CDR3 contains 15 residues. V was clipped by 7 bases and J by 2 bases, with 15 bases between them. The germline V gene has CDR1 LNHDA and CDR2 SQIVND (reference sequence). In DNA form, the CDR3 reads TGTGCCAGTACCCTGGGGGGCGCGGGCAATCAGCCCCAGCATTTT. This encodes CASTLGGAGNQPQHF. The full variable domain, with the rest looked up from reference TRBV19 and TRBJ1-5, is DGGITQSPKYLFRKEGQNVTLSCEQNLNHDAMYWYRQDPGQGLRLIYYSQIVNDFQKGDIAEGYSVSREKKESFPLTVTSAQKNPTAFYLCASTLGGAGNQPQHFGDGTRLSIL.

This clone was observed a few times. The chain carries TRBV11-2 and TRBJ1-2, with 7 positions matching TRBD1. There are 14 residues in the CDR3. Germline values: CDR1 SGHAT, CDR2 FQNNGV. The V gene end was trimmed by 4 bases and the J gene end by 5 bases; junction bases not matched to a gene: 7. The CDR3 loop is CASSSPGRGYGYTF. CDR3 coding DNA: TGTGCCAGCAGCTCCCCCGGCAGGGGGTATGGCTACACCTTC. The variable domain in full, completed from reference TRBV11-2 and TRBJ1-2, reads EAGVAQSPRYKIIEKRQSVAFWCNPISGHATLYWYQQILGQGPKLLIQFQNNGVVDDSQLPKDRFSAERLKGVDSTLKIQPAKLEDSAVYLCASSSPGRGYGYTFGSGTRLTVV.

The rearrangement uses TRBV5-1 and TRBJ1-4; D is unresolved. V was pared by 4 bases and J by 0 bases, with 7 bases between. The CDR3 is 14 amino acids. Germline CDR1 and CDR2: SGHRS and YFSETQ. The CDR3 nucleotides read TGCGCCAGCAGCCTCTCAGCAACTAATGAAAAACTGTTTTTT. This translates into CASSLSATNEKLFF.

This sequence joins TRBV5-1 and TRBJ1-6, with unresolved D. The ends were cut back, 8 bases at V and 10 bases at J, with 16 bases in the middle. The CDR3 has 13 amino acids. From germline, CDR1 is SGHRS and CDR2 YFSETQ. DNA of the CDR3: TGCGCCAGTCGGACGGACCCCGGGTCACCCCTCCACTTT. It translates to CASRTDPGSPLHF. Based on the CDR3 plus reference TRBV5-1 and TRBJ1-6, the full variable domain is KAGVTQTPRYLIKTRGQQVTLSCSPISGHRSVSWYQQTPGQGLQFLFEYFSETQRNKGNFPGRFSGRQFSNSRSEMNVSTLELGDSALYLCASRTDPGSPLHFGNGTRLTVT.

This chain joins TRBV5-1 and TRBJ1-5; 10 positions match TRBD1. With V trimmed by 4 bases and J by 2 bases, 6 bases remained unmatched. Germline loops: CDR1 SGHRS, CDR2 YFSETQ. This CDR3 is 16 amino acids long. This CDR3 is CASSPTGTGGNQPQHF. The CDR3 nucleotides are TGCGCCAGCAGCCCAACCGGGACAGGGGGCAATCAGCCCCAGCATTTT.

This chain joins TRBV18 and TRBJ1-1; D possibly corresponds to TRBD1 (6 bases). Germline CDR1 KGHSH, CDR2 LQKENI. V was cut by 8 bases and J by 7 bases, with 20 bases left in between. The CDR3 runs to 14 residues. CDR3 loop: CASAPAGGGGEAFF. CDR3 nucleotide sequence: TGTGCCAGCGCCCCAGCGGGGGGCGGAGGTGAAGCTTTCTTT.

The rearrangement links TRBV2 to TRBJ1-1, with D uncertain. Trimming removed 6 bases from V and 4 bases from J, with 9 bases in between. In germline, CDR1 is SNHLY, CDR2 FYNNEI. This CDR3 has 12 amino acids. The CDR3 is CASRSGGTEAFF. CDR3 bases: TGTGCCAGCAGATCTGGTGGCACTGAAGCTTTCTTT.

J is TRBJ2-1 and V is TRBV18; possibly TRBD2 for D (6 bases). The CDR3 loop spans 14 amino acids. With 3 bases removed from V and 3 bases from J, the gap between germline ends came to 9 bases. Germline V gene sequence: CDR1 KGHSH, CDR2 LQKENI. The CDR3 region is CASSPIGGYNEQFF. The CDR3 DNA reads as TGTGCCAGCTCACCGATCGGGGGCTACAATGAGCAGTTCTTC.

V usage is TRBV11-2 and J usage is TRBJ2-7, with 7 bases matching TRBD1. CDR1 and CDR2 (germline): SGHAT, FQNNGV. The J segment lost 6 bases and the V segment lost 7 bases, leaving 6 bases of the junction unmatched. The CDR3 length is 12 residues. The CDR3 spells CASTPGGSEQYF. Written as DNA, the CDR3 is TGTGCCAGCACCCCAGGGGGATCCGAGCAGTACTTC.

The V call is TRBV5-1, the J call TRBJ2-7; no clear D gene. The CDR3 totals 13 residues. The ends were cut back, 3 bases at V and 4 bases at J, with 11 bases in the middle. The germline CDR1 and CDR2 sequences are SGHRS and YFSETQ. CDR3 protein: CASSSPSRYEQYF. The CDR3, as DNA: TGCGCCAGCAGCTCGCCGTCCCGATACGAGCAGTACTTC. The full variable domain, with the rest looked up from reference TRBV5-1 and TRBJ2-7, is KAGVTQTPRYLIKTRGQQVTLSCSPISGHRSVSWYQQTPGQGLQFLFEYFSETQRNKGNFPGRFSGRQFSNSRSEMNVSTLELGDSALYLCASSSPSRYEQYFGPGTRLTVT.

The gene calls are TRBV7-2 and TRBJ2-3, with a tentative D call TRBD2 (6 bases). Germline lookup yields CDR1 SGHTA and CDR2 FQGNSA. The CDR3 is made up of 16 amino acids. V was shortened by 5 bases and J by 1 base, with 16 bases between the two germline ends. The CDR3 is CASSQWDLGGTDTQYF. CDR3 in DNA: TGTGCCAGCAGCCAATGGGACTTAGGAGGCACAGATACGCAGTATTTT.

A single count supports this clone. The CDR3 region has the DNA TGCGCCAGCAGTGTGGGGGGTTCCAATCAGCCCCAGCATTTT. Translating it yields CASSVGGSNQPQHF. The genes are TRBV10-2 and TRBJ1-5, with D possibly TRBD1 on 5 matching bases. The CDR3 runs to 14 residues. Germline CDR1 reads WSHSY; CDR2 reads SAAADI. The germline V and J ends were trimmed by 4 bases and 3 bases, with 10 bases remaining between them.

This chain links TRBV27 with TRBJ1-1, with D possibly being TRBD1 (5 bases). The V gene lost 4 bases and the J gene lost 1 base, with 16 bases spanning the gap. CDR1 is MNHEY and CDR2 is SMNVEV in the germline V gene (reference sequence). The length of the CDR3 is 16 residues. CDR3 sequence (DNA): TGTGCCAGCAGTTCGGTACTGGGTGGACAGAACACTGAAGCTTTCTTT. It encodes CASSSVLGGQNTEAFF.

The V gene is TRBV11-2, the J gene TRBJ2-5; tentatively, D is TRBD1 or TRBD2 (6 bases each). The ends were cut back, 2 bases at V and 5 bases at J, with 12 bases in the middle. The CDR3 contains 14 residues. CDR1 SGHAT and CDR2 FQNNGV come from the germline V gene. CDR3 in DNA: TGTGCCAGCAGCTTACATGGAGGGGGGGAGACCCAGTACTTC. The encoded protein is CASSLHGGGETQYF.

The V and J genes are TRBV10-1 and TRBJ2-1, with TRBD2 identical over 7 bases. Trimming at V came to 0 bases and at J to 5 bases, leaving 16 bases not matched to a gene. Germline V gene sequence: CDR1 WNHNN, CDR2 SYGVQD (reference sequence). The CDR3 has 19 residues. CDR3 residues: CASSESILPGGGPHNEQFF. The CDR3 coding sequence is TGCGCCAGCAGTGAGTCGATCCTCCCCGGGGGAGGGCCCCACAATGAGCAGTTCTTC.

The chain employs TRBV2 and TRBJ2-3; D is ambiguous. This CDR3 is 14 amino acids long. The V gene's germline CDR1 is SNHLY and CDR2 FYNNEI. The V and J ends lost 1 base and 4 bases respectively, with 9 bases between them. The CDR3 sequence: CASSEGPDPDTQYF. The DNA for the CDR3 is TGTGCCAGCAGTGAAGGGCCGGACCCAGATACGCAGTATTTT.